The clone carrying this T cell receptor beta chain appeared many times. No antigen is known for it. CDR3 size: 15 residues. In germline, CDR1 is MNHNS, CDR2 SASEGT. Between the trimmed V and J ends, which lost 7 bases and 5 bases, there was a span of 20 bases. RNA transcripts provided the source from which TCR beta CDR3 regions were amplified. The primer set for the first-round RT-PCR of the TCR CDR3 was HTBI. MiXCR, applied by TCRdb to the multiplex PCR reads, yields one record per CDR3 protein. The sample records approximately 200,000 distinct CDR3 sequences, approximately 20% being singletons. The data were obtained in a study of T cells in Graves' hyperthyroidism and ophthalmopathy. Study-wide results and limits: Expanded thyroid clonotypes (above 0.001) were mostly also found in blood.

Sequencing was carried out using blood. V is TRBV6-1 and J is TRBJ1-1, with no clear D. This sequence was found in a man in his forties with Graves' hyperthyroidism. This CDR3 is CASIPEGPPRTEAFF. The CDR3 nucleotides are TGTGCCAGCATCCCGGAGGGTCCTCCGAGGACTGAAGCTTTCTTT.